Given below is one T cell receptor (beta chain) in context. The antigen is unknown. Isolated RNA was reverse transcribed in full, so expressed TCRB transcripts were sequenced. Sequencing was performed with immunoSEQ multiplex PCR; in TCRdb, only in-frame clones are kept and a portion is missing. This sample has about 620,000 clones, with around a sixth found just once. Trimming stripped 7 bases from V and 4 bases from J, with 10 bases between. The CDR3 has 11 amino acids. Looked up from germline, CDR1 is SQVTM and CDR2 is ANQGSEA. These data originate in a study of beta chain features in type 1 diabetes. Study-level points and caveats: In cDNA sequencing, cells with high TCR expression could be over-represented.

This clonotype was sampled from a man between 18 and 29 years old in good health. J is TRBJ1-2 and V is TRBV29-1; possible D gene TRBD1, 5 bases. The specimen sequenced was naive CD4+ T cells from blood. The DNA for the CDR3 is TGCAGCGGAGGAGGGACCTATGGCTACACCTTC. Its translation is CSGGGTYGYTF.